This T cell receptor beta chain was documented in a study of shared clonotypes between healthy human individuals. Study as a whole: Two women and three men aged 18 to 49 served as donors.

With 1 base removed from V and 7 bases from J, the gap between germline ends came to 7 bases. This CDR3 spans 12 amino acids. The germline gives CDR1 SEHNR, CDR2 FQNEAQ (reference sequence). For this clone: Its antigen is unidentified.

Deep level was the assay's run setting. Here immunoSEQ multiplex PCR was the method, and the copy in TCRdb shows in-frame clones only, minus some. Of around 700,000 clones listed, roughly 78% are singletons. Study-level findings and limits: Memory subsets generally showed lower estimated richness than naive subsets. It was observed that about 5% of naive CD4 clonotypes were shared across a few donors.

Sequencing was carried out using memory CD4+ T cells sorted from blood. Documented subset: CD45RA-negative fraction. The V call is TRBV7-9, the J call TRBJ1-1; D gene unclear. The sequence was collected from a woman between 25 and 40 years old in good health. The CDR3 is CASSLGEIEAFF. DNA for the CDR3: TGTGCCAGCAGCTTAGGGGAAATTGAAGCTTTCTTT. Full variable domain (remainder filled in from reference TRBV7-9 and TRBJ1-1): DTGVSQNPRHKITKRGQNVTFRCDPISEHNRLYWYRQTLGQGPEFLTYFQNEAQLEKSRLLSDRFSAERPKGSFSTLEIQRTEQGDSAMYLCASSLGEIEAFFGQGTRLTVV.